This T cell receptor (beta chain) was identified in a study of OX40 agonist ivuxolimab in advanced cancers. Regarding the complete study: Ivuxolimab was a fully human IgG2 agonistic monoclonal antibody targeting the costimulatory receptor OX40 (CD134). A male proportion of 82.7% and a mean age of 60 years, ranging from 23 to 79, were recorded for the dose-escalation cohort. The point of sequencing TCRbeta in the periphery was to test whether ivuxolimab changed TCR sequence diversity and drove clonal T-cell expansion. Intravenous ivuxolimab was administered to patients every 2 weeks at six dose levels: 0.01, 0.1, 0.3, 1.5, 3 and 10 mg/kg. Among the 50 to 55 dose-escalation patients, 19 had hepatocellular carcinoma, approximately 15 melanoma, 9 renal cell carcinoma and 9 head and neck cancer. Partial responses occurred in three dose-escalation patients: two with cutaneous melanoma and one with hepatocellular carcinoma. Patients were allowed to have had prior anti-PD-1, anti-PD-L1 or anti-CTLA-4 therapy, and around 37% of the dose-escalation patients had previously received checkpoint inhibitors. The paper describes the monotherapy dose-escalation part (N of about 50 patients) of the phase I trial of ivuxolimab. Study-wide conclusions, independent of this receptor: At doses from 0.1 to 3.0 mg/kg, clonal expansion was seen in both CD4+ and CD8+ blood T cells between baseline and week 6. After ivuxolimab, CD8+ T cells had more expanded clones than CD4+ T cells on average. The antigen specificity of the peripheral T cells that underwent clonal expansion was not determined. In partial responders in the 0.1-3.0 mg/kg groups, normalized peripheral clonal expansion was found to be among the lowest, especially among CD8+ T cells. Low levels of normalized T-cell clonal expansion were also shown by some nonresponding patients.

The germline V gene (reference sequence) supplies CDR1 PRHDT and CDR2 FYEKMQ. From V the trimming removes 3 bases and from J it removes 4 bases, while the gene matches leave 3 bases of the junction unaccounted for. Taken from cysteine to phenylalanine, the CDR3 has 14 residues. The entry retains the CDR3 DNA only, 42 bases that are in frame from base 1. Genomic DNA was isolated from the sorted cells so that the TCRbeta CDR3 region could be sequenced. TCRbeta CDR3 regions were sequenced using the immunoSEQ Assay. As stored in TCRdb, this immuneACCESS dataset retains in-frame rearrangements with V and J assigned. A fraction of the clones does not appear; measured against another copy, unresolved V genes explain less than half of the discrepancy, and the remainder lacks a known reason. The table for this sample lists 70,000 to 80,000 clones; approximately 78% of them were counted only once. The top ten hold about 5% of the sample.

The trial excluded patients who had a history of autoimmune disease or were on systemic immunosuppression. In every dose cohort, peripheral blood was drawn for TCR sequencing at baseline, cycle 4 day 1, and cycle 7 day 1. The samples were taken from a phase I, first-in-human, multicenter, open-label dose-escalation trial of ivuxolimab. Adults with locally advanced or metastatic melanoma, renal cell carcinoma, hepatocellular carcinoma or head and neck squamous cell carcinoma were enrolled in the trial. Before TCR sequencing, CD4+ T cells and CD8+ T cells were sorted from peripheral blood as separate populations. To note about this clone: Its antigen is not yet known. Base qualities are not recorded, but no much larger clone differs from it by a single base.

The sequencing here drew on CD4+ or CD8+ T cells sorted from blood, taken in a trial of the OX40 agonist ivuxolimab. The chain employs TRBV13 and TRBJ2-5, with 9 bases aligning to TRBD1. This sequence originates from an adult with an advanced solid tumor such as melanoma, head and neck, liver or kidney cancer. The CDR3 region reads CASSFGQGIETQYF. The sequence in DNA is TGTGCCAGCAGCTTTGGACAGGGGATAGAGACCCAGTACTTC. With the rest looked up from the reference TRBV13 and TRBJ2-5 genes rather than sequenced, the full variable domain is AAGVIQSPRHLIKEKRETATLKCYPIPRHDTVYWYQQGPGQDPQFLISFYEKMQSDKGSIPDRFSAQQFSDYHSELNMSSLELGDSALYFCASSFGQGIETQYFGPGTRLLVL.